These T cell receptor beta chains were read from a single sample in a study of OX40 agonist ivuxolimab in advanced cancers. Method: immunoSEQ multiplex PCR; TCRdb's copy keeps in-frame clones and lacks some. The repertoire holds 52,000 or so clones, with about 88% as singletons. The source material was CD4+ or CD8+ T cells sorted from blood, sampled in a trial of the OX40 agonist ivuxolimab. The receptors derive from an adult with an advanced solid tumor such as melanoma, head and neck, liver or kidney cancer. Each CDR3 is given with its conserved first and last residue. The order of the fields is V gene, J gene, CDR3 protein.

V gene: TRBV27
J gene: TRBJ2-2
CDR3 protein: CASSLWNANTGELFF

V gene: TRBV5-5
J gene: TRBJ2-7
CDR3 protein: CASSPNTGEQYF

V gene: TRBV5-1
J gene: TRBJ1-2
CDR3 protein: CASSPGQDINYGYTF

V gene: TRBV27
J gene: TRBJ2-1
CDR3 protein: CASSRRSTRTHRDNEQFF

V gene: TRBV7-3
J gene: TRBJ2-3
CDR3 protein: CASSLRSRGSDTQYF

V gene: TRBV11-2
J gene: TRBJ1-3
CDR3 protein: CASSLGSGNTIYF

V gene: TRBV5-8
J gene: TRBJ2-5
CDR3 protein: CASSPGETQYF

V gene: TRBV30
J gene: TRBJ1-2
CDR3 protein: CAWSVSWSYGYTF

V gene: TRBV6-5
J gene: TRBJ2-7
CDR3 protein: CASRSSGTYEQYF

V gene: TRBV15
J gene: TRBJ1-1
CDR3 protein: CATSRVEMKAFF

V gene: TRBV5-4
J gene: TRBJ2-2
CDR3 protein: CASSYQTGELFF

V gene: TRBV5-1
J gene: TRBJ2-2
CDR3 protein: CASSLAGTGGTGELFF

V gene: TRBV9
J gene: TRBJ2-1
CDR3 protein: CASSPRTINNEQFF

V gene: TRBV10-2
J gene: TRBJ2-7
CDR3 protein: CASSQGPEQYF

V gene: TRBV6-1
J gene: TRBJ1-3
CDR3 protein: CASSVSRASGNTIYF

V gene: TRBV5-8
J gene: TRBJ1-5
CDR3 protein: CASSLTGRSNQPQHF

V gene: TRBV5-1
J gene: TRBJ2-3
CDR3 protein: CASSLEGRPSTDTQYF

V gene: TRBV6-4
J gene: TRBJ1-1
CDR3 protein: CASSVSPGAAFF

V gene: TRBV10-3
J gene: TRBJ1-2
CDR3 protein: CAIKPAGADYGYTF

V gene: TRBV30
J gene: TRBJ2-5
CDR3 protein: CAWSRGGPETQYF

V gene: TRBV5-6
J gene: TRBJ1-2
CDR3 protein: CASSYKTGTGGGGYTF

V gene: TRBV27
J gene: TRBJ1-2
CDR3 protein: CASSFHRESNYGYTF

V gene: TRBV5-1
J gene: TRBJ2-7
CDR3 protein: CASGFGTGTRYEQYF

V gene: TRBV6-1
J gene: TRBJ2-6
CDR3 protein: CASSDRVAGANVLTF

V gene: TRBV2
J gene: TRBJ1-5
CDR3 protein: CASSKTGTGVQPQHF

V gene: TRBV5-4
J gene: TRBJ2-6
CDR3 protein: CASSASRRSPGANVLTF

V gene: TRBV14
J gene: TRBJ1-1
CDR3 protein: CASSQGPLLNTEAFF

V gene: TRBV25-1
J gene: TRBJ2-3
CDR3 protein: CASSPGGRVDTQYF

V gene: TRBV9
J gene: TRBJ1-2
CDR3 protein: CASSASSRGYTF

V gene: TRBV2
J gene: TRBJ1-5
CDR3 protein: CATQGGGNQPQHF